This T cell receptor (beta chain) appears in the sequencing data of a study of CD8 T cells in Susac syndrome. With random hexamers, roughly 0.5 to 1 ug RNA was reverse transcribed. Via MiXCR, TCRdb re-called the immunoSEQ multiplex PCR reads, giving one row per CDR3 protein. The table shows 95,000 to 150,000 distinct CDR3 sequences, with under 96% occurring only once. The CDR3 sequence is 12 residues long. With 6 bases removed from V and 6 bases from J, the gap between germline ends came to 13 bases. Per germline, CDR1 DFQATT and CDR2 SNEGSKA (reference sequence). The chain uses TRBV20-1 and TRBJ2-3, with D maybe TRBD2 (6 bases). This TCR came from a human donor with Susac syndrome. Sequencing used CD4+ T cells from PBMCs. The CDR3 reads CSARERADTQYF. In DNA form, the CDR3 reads TGCAGTGCCCGGGAGAGAGCGGATACGCAGTATTTT.